This is a list of T cell receptor beta chains from one sample in a study of shared clonotypes between healthy human individuals. Clones were sequenced by immunoSEQ multiplex PCR, and TCRdb holds only the in-frame ones, with some missing. In the table there are about half a million clones, roughly four fifths of which are singletons. Material: PBMCs. These receptor sequences come from a woman aged 40 to 50 in good health. Some clones in this sample may be carry-over from other donors' samples. Both conserved end residues are trimmed from each CDR3.

j_call | v_call | cdr3_length | cdr3_aa
TRBJ2-7 | TRBV15 | 15 | ATSPALPGQRTYEQY
TRBJ2-1 | TRBV9 | 14 | ASSETSGSFYNEQF
TRBJ2-1 | TRBV10-2 | 14 | ASSVEIPGLNNEQF
TRBJ2-1 | TRBV5-1 | 13 | ASSLLTTGGNEQF
TRBJ2-7 | TRBV4-1 | 13 | ASSQGRQRSYEQY
TRBJ2-5 | TRBV7-6 | 11 | ASSIQAQQTQY
TRBJ2-3 | TRBV4-3 | 14 | ASSPRLAGGADTQY
TRBJ2-7 | TRBV27 | 12 | ASSISGSAYEQY
TRBJ2-4 | TRBV29-1 | 12 | SVEWGAGTGIQY
TRBJ2-1 | TRBV29-1 | 12 | SVERTSGTNEQF
TRBJ2-1 | TRBV5-6 | 13 | ASSSSLQTPNEQF
TRBJ1-1 | TRBV30 | 11 | AWRTGQNTKAF
TRBJ1-2 | TRBV19 | 13 | ASRPTGGYNYGYT
TRBJ2-7 | TRBV2 | 12 | ASKGESGSIEQY
TRBJ1-2 | TRBV30 | 11 | AWSINGQGKHT
TRBJ1-4 | TRBV30 | 10 | AWRGRNEKLF
TRBJ2-5 | TRBV5-4 | 12 | ASSLDLIQETQY
TRBJ1-5 | TRBV28 | 12 | ASSYGVSNQPQH
TRBJ1-3 | TRBV6-5 | 12 | ASSYSRAGNTIY
TRBJ2-2 | TRBV7-7 | 13 | ASSLAQGNTGELF
TRBJ1-1 | TRBV6-5 | 11 | APFQGQNTEAF
TRBJ2-7 | TRBV6-1 | 13 | ASRNDLIRTYEQY
TRBJ1-1 | TRBV5-1 | 13 | ASSYRTGSSTEAF
TRBJ2-6 | TRBV28 | 14 | ASRPFRTGEVNVLT
TRBJ2-5 | TRBV7-2 | 12 | ASSLGAGQETQY
TRBJ2-5 | TRBV30 | 11 | AWSVVAQETQY